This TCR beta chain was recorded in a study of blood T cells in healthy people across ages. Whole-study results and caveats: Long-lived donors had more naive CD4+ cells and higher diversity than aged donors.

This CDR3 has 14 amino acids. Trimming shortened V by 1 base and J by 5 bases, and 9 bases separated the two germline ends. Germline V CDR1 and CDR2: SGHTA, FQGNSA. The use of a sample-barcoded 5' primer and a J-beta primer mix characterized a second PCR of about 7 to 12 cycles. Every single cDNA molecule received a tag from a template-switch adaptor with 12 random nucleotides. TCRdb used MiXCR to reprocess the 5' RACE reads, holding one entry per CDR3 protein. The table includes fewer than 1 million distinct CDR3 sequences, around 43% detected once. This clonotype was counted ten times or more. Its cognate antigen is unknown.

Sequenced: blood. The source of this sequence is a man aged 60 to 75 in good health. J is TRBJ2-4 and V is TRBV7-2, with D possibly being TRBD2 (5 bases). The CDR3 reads CASSLVLGENIQYF. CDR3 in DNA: TGTGCCAGCAGCTTAGTATTGGGAGAAAACATTCAGTACTTC.